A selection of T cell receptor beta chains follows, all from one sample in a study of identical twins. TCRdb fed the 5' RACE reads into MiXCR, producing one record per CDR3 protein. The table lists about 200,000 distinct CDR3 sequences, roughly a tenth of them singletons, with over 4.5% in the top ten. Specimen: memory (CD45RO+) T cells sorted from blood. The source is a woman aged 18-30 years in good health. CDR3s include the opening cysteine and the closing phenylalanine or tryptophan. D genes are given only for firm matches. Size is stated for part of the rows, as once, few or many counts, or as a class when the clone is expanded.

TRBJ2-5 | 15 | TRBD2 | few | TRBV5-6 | CASSHGGVRQETQYF | TGTGCCAGCAGCCATGGGGGGGTTCGTCAAGAGACCCAGTACTTC
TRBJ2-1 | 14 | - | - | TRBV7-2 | CASSTRVIYNEQFF | TGTGCCAGCAGCACCAGGGTTATCTACAATGAGCAGTTCTTC
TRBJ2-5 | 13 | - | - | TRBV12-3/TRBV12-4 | CASISRIGETQYF | TGTGCCAGCATCAGTAGGATTGGGGAGACCCAGTACTTC
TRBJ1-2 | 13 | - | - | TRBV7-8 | CASSRRAGFGYTF | TGTGCCAGCAGCCGGAGGGCCGGCTTTGGCTACACCTTC
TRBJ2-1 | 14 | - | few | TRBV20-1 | CSADWARRAAEQFF | TGCAGTGCCGATTGGGCCCGCCGCGCGGCTGAGCAGTTCTTC
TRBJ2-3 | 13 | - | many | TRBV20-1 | CSAAGFAGNTQYF | TGCAGTGCCGCGGGTTTTGCGGGAAATACGCAGTATTTT
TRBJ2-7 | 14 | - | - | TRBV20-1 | CSASAMAGNYEQYF | TGCAGTGCTAGTGCGATGGCGGGGAACTACGAGCAGTACTTC
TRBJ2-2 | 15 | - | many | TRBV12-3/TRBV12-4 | CASSHRTENTGELFF | TGTGCCAGCAGCCATCGGACAGAGAACACCGGGGAGCTGTTTTTT
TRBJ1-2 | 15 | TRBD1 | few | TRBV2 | CASSESVGGGYGYTF | TGTGCCAGCAGTGAATCGGTAGGGGGCGGCTATGGCTACACCTTC
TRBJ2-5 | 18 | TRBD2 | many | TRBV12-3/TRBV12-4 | CASRGLAGHNYNQETQYF | TGTGCCAGCAGGGGACTAGCGGGACACAACTATAACCAAGAGACCCAGTACTTC
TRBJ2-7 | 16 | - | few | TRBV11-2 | CASSLVFGRATYEQYF | TGTGCCAGCAGCTTAGTATTCGGGCGGGCGACCTACGAGCAGTACTTC
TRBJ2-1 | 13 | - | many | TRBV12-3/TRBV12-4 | CASTQDSYNEQFF | TGTGCCAGCACCCAGGACAGTTACAATGAGCAGTTCTTC
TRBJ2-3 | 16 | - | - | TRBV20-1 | CSARDLERQATDTQYF | TGCAGTGCTAGAGATCTCGAACGACAGGCGACAGATACGCAGTATTTT
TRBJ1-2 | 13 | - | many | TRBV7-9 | CASSPNREEGYTF | TGTGCCAGCAGCCCAAACAGGGAAGAAGGCTACACCTTC
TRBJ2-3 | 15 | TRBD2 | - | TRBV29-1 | CSDSGLAESTDTQYF | TGCAGTGACTCGGGACTAGCGGAGAGCACAGATACGCAGTATTTT
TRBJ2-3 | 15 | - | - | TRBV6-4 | CASSSTAGPTDTQYF | TGTGCCAGCAGCTCAACAGCGGGCCCCACAGATACGCAGTATTTT
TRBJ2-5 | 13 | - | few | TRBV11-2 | CASSGSLSETQYF | TGTGCCAGCAGCGGATCCCTCTCGGAGACCCAGTACTTC
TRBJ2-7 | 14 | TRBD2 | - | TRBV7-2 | CASSLGGSGDEQYF | TGTGCCAGCAGCTTAGGCGGGAGCGGCGACGAGCAGTACTTC
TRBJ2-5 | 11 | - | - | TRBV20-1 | CSAHSGGLQYF | TGCAGTGCTCATAGCGGTGGGCTCCAGTACTTC
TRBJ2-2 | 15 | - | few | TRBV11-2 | CASSLEMGYTGELFF | TGTGCCAGCAGCTTAGAAATGGGCTATACCGGGGAGCTGTTTTTT
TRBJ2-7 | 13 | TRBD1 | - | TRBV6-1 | CASITGQGYEQYF | TGTGCCAGTATAACGGGACAGGGCTACGAGCAGTACTTC
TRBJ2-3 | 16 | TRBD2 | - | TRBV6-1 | CASSTTGLAATDTQYF | TGTGCCAGCAGTACCACAGGACTAGCGGCGACAGATACGCAGTATTTT
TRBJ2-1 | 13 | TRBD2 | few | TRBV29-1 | CSVAAGGLNEQFF | TGCAGCGTTGCAGCGGGGGGGCTGAATGAGCAGTTCTTC